The 3 T cell receptor beta chains in this list originate from one sample, sequenced in a study of blood T cell repertoires in COVID-19. Profiled with immunoSEQ multiplex PCR; TCRdb holds only in-frame clones, not every one. The sample lists about 240,000 clones; about 86% were seen once. The material sequenced was peripheral blood. Receptor source: a woman of 80 years or more with acute or convalescent COVID-19.

This sequence joins TRBV6-1 and TRBJ2-3; D is perhaps TRBD2 (6 bases). Germline CDR1 MNHNS, CDR2 SASEGT. The CDR3 runs 16 residues. The V and J ends lost 2 bases and 2 bases respectively, with 14 bases between them. The CDR3 loop reads CASSEMGRGTTDTQYF. The CDR3 nucleotides are TGTGCCAGCAGTGAAATGGGCCGGGGGACCACAGATACGCAGTATTTT.

The table lists this clone with a count of one. The chain employs TRBV7-8 and TRBJ1-1; tentatively, D is TRBD1 (5 bases). CDR3 length: 13 residues. CDR1 and CDR2 from the germline V gene are SGHVS and FQNEAQ. Trimming removed 6 bases at V and 1 base at J, with 9 bases between. In DNA, the CDR3 is TGTGCCAGCAGAAGGGGAGGGAACACTGAAGCTTTCTTT. This gives the protein CASRRGGNTEAFF.

Written as DNA, the CDR3 is TGCGCCAGCAGCCCCTACGGGTGGGGGGAGCTGTTTTTT. This gives the protein CASSPYGWGELFF. V usage is TRBV5-1 and J usage is TRBJ2-2; D is uncertain. CDR3 length equals 13 residues. Trimming left V 4 bases short and J 8 bases short, with 12 bases between. Per the germline V gene, CDR1 is SGHRS and CDR2 is YFSETQ.